This T cell receptor beta chain was captured by sequencing in a study of vaccination and CD4 T cells after COVID-19. Cultured CD4+ T-cell DNA underwent Oncomine TCR Beta short-read sequencing. After culture, CD4+ T cells served as the source for genomic DNA extraction. TCRdb recomputed calls from the PCR reads with MiXCR, one row per CDR3 protein. The data contain roughly 4,500 distinct CDR3 sequences, around 48% of them seen just once; the ten biggest clones take up roughly 19%. Comment on this clonotype: Its antigen remains unidentified.

The treatment denotes: roughly 11-day PBMC culture with coronavirus spike peptide pools or control peptides (ViraFEST assay). The sample taken for sequencing was CD4+ T cells from blood, cultured in vitro. The TCR comes from a human donor who had recovered from COVID-19.

The CDR3, as DNA: TGCAGTGCTAGCCCTGAACAGGGGGGCAATCAGCCCCAGCATTTT. Residues: CSASPEQGGNQPQHF. The J gene is TRBJ1-5, the V gene TRBV20-1; TRBD1 matches 8 bases. The germline V gene encodes CDR1 DFQATT and CDR2 SNEGSKA (reference sequence). Unmatched junction bases numbered 6, after V lost 3 bases and J lost 2 bases. There are 15 residues in the CDR3.